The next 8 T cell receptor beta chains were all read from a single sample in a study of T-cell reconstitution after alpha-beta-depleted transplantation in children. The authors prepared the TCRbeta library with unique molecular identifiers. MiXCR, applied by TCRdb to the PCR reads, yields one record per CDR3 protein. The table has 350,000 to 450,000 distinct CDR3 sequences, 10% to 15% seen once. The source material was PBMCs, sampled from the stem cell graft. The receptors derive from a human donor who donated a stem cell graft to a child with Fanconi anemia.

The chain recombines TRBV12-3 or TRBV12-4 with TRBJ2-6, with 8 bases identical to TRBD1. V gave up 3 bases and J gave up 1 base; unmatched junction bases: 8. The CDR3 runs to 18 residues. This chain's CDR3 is CASSFLGTGNSGANVLTF. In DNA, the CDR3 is TGTGCCAGCAGTTTTTTAGGGACAGGCAATTCTGGGGCCAACGTCCTGACTTTC.

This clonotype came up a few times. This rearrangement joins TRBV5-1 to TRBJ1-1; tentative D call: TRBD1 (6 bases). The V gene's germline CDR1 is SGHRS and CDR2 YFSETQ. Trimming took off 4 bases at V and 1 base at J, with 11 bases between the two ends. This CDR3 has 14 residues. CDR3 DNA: TGCGCCAGCAGCGAGGGGGTCAGGAACACTGAAGCTTTCTTT. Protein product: CASSEGVRNTEAFF.

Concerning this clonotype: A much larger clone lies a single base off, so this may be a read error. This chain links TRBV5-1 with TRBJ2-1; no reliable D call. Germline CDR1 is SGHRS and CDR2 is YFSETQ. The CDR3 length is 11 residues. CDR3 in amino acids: CANSFQNEQFF. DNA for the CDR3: TGCGCCAACAGCTTCCAGAATGAGCAGTTCTTC.

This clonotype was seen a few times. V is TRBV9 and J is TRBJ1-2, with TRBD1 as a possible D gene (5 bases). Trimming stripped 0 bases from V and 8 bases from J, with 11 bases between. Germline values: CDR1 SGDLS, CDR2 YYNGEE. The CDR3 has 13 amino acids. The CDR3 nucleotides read TGTGCCAGCAGCGTAGCCCCCGGGGACGGCTACACCTTC. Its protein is CASSVAPGDGYTF.

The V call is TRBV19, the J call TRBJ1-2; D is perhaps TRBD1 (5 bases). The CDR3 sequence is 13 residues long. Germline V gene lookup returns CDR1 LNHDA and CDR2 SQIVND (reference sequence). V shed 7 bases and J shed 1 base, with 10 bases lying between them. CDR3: CASKPGVNYGYTF. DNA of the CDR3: TGTGCCAGTAAGCCGGGGGTTAACTATGGCTACACCTTC.

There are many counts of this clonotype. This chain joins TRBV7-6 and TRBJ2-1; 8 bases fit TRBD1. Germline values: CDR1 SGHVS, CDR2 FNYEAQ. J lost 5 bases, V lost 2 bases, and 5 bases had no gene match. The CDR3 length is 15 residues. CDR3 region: CASSLTGGPDNEQFF. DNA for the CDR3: TGTGCCAGCAGCTTAACAGGGGGTCCCGACAATGAGCAGTTCTTC.

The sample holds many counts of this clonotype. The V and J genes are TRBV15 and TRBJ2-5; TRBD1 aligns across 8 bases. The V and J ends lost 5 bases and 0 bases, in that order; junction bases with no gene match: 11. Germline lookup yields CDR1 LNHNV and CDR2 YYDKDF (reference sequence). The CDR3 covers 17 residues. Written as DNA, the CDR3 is TGTGCCACCAGCCGACTTAGGGCAGGGGGCTACCAAGAGACCCAGTACTTC. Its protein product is CATSRLRAGGYQETQYF.

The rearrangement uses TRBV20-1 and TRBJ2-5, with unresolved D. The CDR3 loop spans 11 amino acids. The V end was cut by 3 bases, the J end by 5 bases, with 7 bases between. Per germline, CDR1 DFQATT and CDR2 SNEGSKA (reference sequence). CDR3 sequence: CSASERETQYF. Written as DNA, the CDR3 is TGCAGTGCTAGCGAGAGGGAGACCCAGTACTTC.